The 19 T cell receptor beta chains reported below all come from one sample, sequenced in a study of shared clonotypes between healthy human individuals. Naive CD8 cells lacked CD45RO, underwent positive selection for CCR7 and left out terminally differentiated effector memory CD45RA+ cells. Sequencing used immunoSEQ multiplex PCR; TCRdb keeps in-frame clones, though not all of them. The sample includes about 2.1 million clones, roughly 93% of them seen just once. The sample was naive CD8+ T cells from PBMCs. Receptor source: a man between 18 and 35 years old in good health. Some clones in this sample may be carry-over from other donors' samples.

The rearrangement joins TRBV7-9 to TRBJ2-1, with 14 positions matching TRBD2. Looked up from germline, CDR1 is SEHNR and CDR2 is FQNEAQ (reference sequence). The CDR3 contains 15 residues. V shed 4 bases and J 10 bases; nucleotides not matched to a gene: 6. The CDR3 sequence: CASSSRLAGGLEQFF. As DNA, the CDR3 is TGTGCCAGCAGCTCCCGACTAGCGGGAGGGCTGGAGCAGTTCTTC.

Only one count was recorded for this clone. The chain couples TRBV11-3 to TRBJ2-1; 12 bases fit TRBD2. CDR1 is SGHNT and CDR2 is YENEEA in the germline V gene. This CDR3 has 16 amino acids. V lost 4 bases, J lost 2 bases, and 3 bases stayed unmatched. The CDR3 bases are TGTGCCAGCAGCTCACGGACTAGCGGGACCTACAATGAGCAGTTCTTC. Amino acids: CASSSRTSGTYNEQFF.

J is TRBJ2-1 and V is TRBV11-1; D is unresolved. CDR1 is SGHAT, CDR2 FQDESV, per germline (reference sequence). The ends were cut back, 0 bases at V and 1 base at J, with 4 bases in the middle. The CDR3 is 14 amino acids. CDR3 nucleotides: TGTGCCAGCAGCTTAGCGTCGTCCTACAATGAGCAGTTCTTC. It yields the protein CASSLASSYNEQFF.

V gene TRBV28 combines with J gene TRBJ1-2, with D possibly being TRBD1 (5 bases). CDR3 length: 16 residues. Germline-derived CDR1 and CDR2 are MDHEN and SYDVKM. V lost 5 bases to trimming and J lost 0 bases, with 16 bases between them. CDR3 amino acids: CASSLRVSRPNYGYTF. In DNA form, the CDR3 reads TGTGCCAGCAGTCTCAGGGTGTCTCGACCTAACTATGGCTACACCTTC.

For the CDR3, the DNA is TGTGCCAGCAGTTTAGAACAGGCTTCAAAGCAGCCCCAGCATTTT. Translating it yields CASSLEQASKQPQHF. The rearrangement uses TRBV28 and TRBJ1-5; perhaps TRBD1 as D (5 bases). The V and J ends lost 2 bases and 7 bases respectively, with 15 bases between them. There are 15 residues in the CDR3. CDR1 is MDHEN, CDR2 SYDVKM, per germline.

The chain combines TRBV27 with TRBJ2-5; 14 bases line up with TRBD2. The germline CDR1 and CDR2 sequences are MNHEY and SMNVEV (reference sequence). The CDR3 totals 16 residues. V was pared by 5 bases and J by 3 bases, with 5 bases of the junction left unmatched. The CDR3 here is CASSTGLAGVKETQYF. CDR3 nucleotides: TGTGCCAGCAGTACGGGACTAGCGGGAGTAAAAGAGACCCAGTACTTC.

Notes on this clone: Other DNA sequences in this specimen translate into the identical CDR3. V and J are TRBV5-6 and TRBJ1-3; 7 nucleotides line up with TRBD1. The V and J ends lost 2 bases and 2 bases, in that order; junction bases with no gene match: 1. This CDR3 contains 14 residues. The V gene's germline CDR1 is SGHDT and CDR2 YYEEEE. The CDR3 sequence: CASSFGTAGNTIYF. In DNA form, the CDR3 reads TGTGCCAGCAGCTTTGGGACAGCTGGAAACACCATATATTTT.

This chain links TRBV27 with TRBJ2-1, with 12 bases fitting TRBD1. CDR1 MNHEY and CDR2 SMNVEV come from the germline V gene (reference sequence). J gave up 8 bases and V 2 bases, and 10 bases lay outside the gene matches. The CDR3 covers 17 residues. The chain's CDR3 is CASSLLLGQGALHEQFF. For the CDR3, the DNA is TGTGCCAGCAGTTTACTTTTGGGACAGGGGGCGCTCCATGAGCAGTTCTTC.

The gene calls are TRBV4-3 and TRBJ2-7; maybe TRBD2 (5 bases). Germline loops: CDR1 LGHNA, CDR2 YSLEER. The CDR3 sequence is 15 residues long. Trimming removed 1 base from V and 4 bases from J, with 14 bases in between. CDR3 region: CASSQGTDSTYEQYF. The DNA for the CDR3 is TGCGCCAGCAGCCAAGGGACGGACTCGACATACGAGCAGTACTTC.

Remarks on this clone: Other DNA sequences in the sample encode the same CDR3. This chain links TRBV28 with TRBJ2-7, with D perhaps matching TRBD1 (6 bases). CDR1 MDHEN and CDR2 SYDVKM come from the germline V gene. V lost 6 bases to trimming and J lost 0 bases, with 12 bases between them. The CDR3 consists of 14 residues. CDR3 DNA: TGTGCCAGCAGCCTCCTGGACAGCTCCTACGAGCAGTACTTC. This encodes CASSLLDSSYEQYF.

The chain has TRBV19 and TRBJ2-7, with D tentatively TRBD1 (5 bases). Germline CDR1 LNHDA, CDR2 SQIVND (reference sequence). V was trimmed by 3 bases and J by 1 base, leaving 10 bases between them. The CDR3 runs to 14 residues. CDR3 residues: CASSMGRTSYEQYF. DNA for the CDR3: TGTGCCAGTAGTATGGGCAGGACATCCTACGAGCAGTACTTC.

The chain uses TRBV6-4 and TRBJ2-7; 9 bases match TRBD2. Germline CDR1 MRHNA, CDR2 SNTAGT. V was clipped by 3 bases and J by 6 bases; unmatched bases: 12. The CDR3 consists of 16 residues. The CDR3: CASSESSGRPLVEQYF. In DNA, the CDR3 is TGTGCCAGCAGTGAGTCCAGCGGGAGGCCCTTGGTCGAGCAGTACTTC.

Concerning this clone: The same CDR3 is also encoded by other DNA sequences in this sample. The chain couples TRBV6-5 to TRBJ2-1, with D perhaps TRBD1 (5 bases). CDR1 is MNHEY and CDR2 is SVGAGI in the germline V gene. The V end lost 2 bases, the J end lost 4 bases, and 6 bases lay between the germline ends. The CDR3 runs to 13 residues. DNA for the CDR3: TGTGCCAGCAGTTACGGGGCATACAATGAGCAGTTCTTC. Its protein is CASSYGAYNEQFF.

The V and J genes are TRBV7-9 and TRBJ1-5; 9 bases are shared with TRBD1. Germline trimming cut 5 bases from V and 9 bases from J; bases unmatched to any gene: 14. Per germline, CDR1 SEHNR and CDR2 FQNEAQ (reference sequence). The CDR3 extends over 16 amino acids. DNA of the CDR3: TGTGCCAGCAGCCCAGACGTCGGGACAGGGTTGCGGCCCCAGCATTTT. This codes for CASSPDVGTGLRPQHF.

J is TRBJ2-5 and V is TRBV25-1; 13 bases fit TRBD2. V dropped 6 bases and J dropped 5; count of bases not matched to a gene: 12. The CDR3 loop spans 17 amino acids. Germline V gives CDR1 MGHDK, CDR2 SYGVNS. The CDR3 spells CASRGKGLAGSRETQYF. For the CDR3, the DNA is TGTGCCAGCAGGGGTAAGGGACTAGCGGGATCGAGGGAGACCCAGTACTTC.

The chain links TRBV6-5 to TRBJ1-1; no firm D call. V was cut by 7 bases and J by 1 base, with 10 bases left in between. CDR1 is MNHEY and CDR2 is SVGAGI in the germline V gene. The CDR3 spans 13 residues. The CDR3 reads CASTIHGNTEAFF. The DNA of the CDR3 is TGTGCCAGCACCATACACGGGAACACTGAAGCTTTCTTT.

The V gene is TRBV4-3, the J gene TRBJ1-5, with no clear D. Germline loops: CDR1 LGHNA, CDR2 YSLEER. This CDR3 comprises 15 residues. V dropped 0 bases and J dropped 3 bases, with 9 bases sitting between them. CDR3 nucleotide sequence: TGCGCCAGCAGCCAAGATGGGCTCTACAATCAGCCCCAGCATTTT. Translated: CASSQDGLYNQPQHF.

This rearrangement joins TRBV7-9 to TRBJ1-2; 7 bases agree with TRBD1. CDR3 length: 14 residues. V lost 3 bases and J lost 8; bases outside the gene matches: 9. CDR1 is SEHNR, CDR2 FQNEAQ, per germline (reference sequence). The CDR3 reads CASSFPTGDEGYTF. CDR3 bases: TGTGCCAGCAGCTTCCCTACAGGGGATGAAGGCTACACCTTC. The whole variable domain, filled in from reference TRBV7-9 and TRBJ1-2, reads DTGVSQNPRHKITKRGQNVTFRCDPISEHNRLYWYRQTLGQGPEFLTYFQNEAQLEKSRLLSDRFSAERPKGSFSTLEIQRTEQGDSAMYLCASSFPTGDEGYTFGSGTRLTVV.

The chain couples TRBV19 to TRBJ2-1, with 7 nucleotides matching TRBD2. The V gene end was trimmed by 3 bases and the J gene end by 7 bases; junction bases not matched to a gene: 9. The CDR3 is 15 amino acids. The germline CDR1 and CDR2 sequences are LNHDA and SQIVND (reference sequence). The CDR3 nucleotides read TGTGCCAGTAGTATTGATAGCGGGTCTTTGAATGAGCAGTTCTTC. Its protein product is CASSIDSGSLNEQFF.